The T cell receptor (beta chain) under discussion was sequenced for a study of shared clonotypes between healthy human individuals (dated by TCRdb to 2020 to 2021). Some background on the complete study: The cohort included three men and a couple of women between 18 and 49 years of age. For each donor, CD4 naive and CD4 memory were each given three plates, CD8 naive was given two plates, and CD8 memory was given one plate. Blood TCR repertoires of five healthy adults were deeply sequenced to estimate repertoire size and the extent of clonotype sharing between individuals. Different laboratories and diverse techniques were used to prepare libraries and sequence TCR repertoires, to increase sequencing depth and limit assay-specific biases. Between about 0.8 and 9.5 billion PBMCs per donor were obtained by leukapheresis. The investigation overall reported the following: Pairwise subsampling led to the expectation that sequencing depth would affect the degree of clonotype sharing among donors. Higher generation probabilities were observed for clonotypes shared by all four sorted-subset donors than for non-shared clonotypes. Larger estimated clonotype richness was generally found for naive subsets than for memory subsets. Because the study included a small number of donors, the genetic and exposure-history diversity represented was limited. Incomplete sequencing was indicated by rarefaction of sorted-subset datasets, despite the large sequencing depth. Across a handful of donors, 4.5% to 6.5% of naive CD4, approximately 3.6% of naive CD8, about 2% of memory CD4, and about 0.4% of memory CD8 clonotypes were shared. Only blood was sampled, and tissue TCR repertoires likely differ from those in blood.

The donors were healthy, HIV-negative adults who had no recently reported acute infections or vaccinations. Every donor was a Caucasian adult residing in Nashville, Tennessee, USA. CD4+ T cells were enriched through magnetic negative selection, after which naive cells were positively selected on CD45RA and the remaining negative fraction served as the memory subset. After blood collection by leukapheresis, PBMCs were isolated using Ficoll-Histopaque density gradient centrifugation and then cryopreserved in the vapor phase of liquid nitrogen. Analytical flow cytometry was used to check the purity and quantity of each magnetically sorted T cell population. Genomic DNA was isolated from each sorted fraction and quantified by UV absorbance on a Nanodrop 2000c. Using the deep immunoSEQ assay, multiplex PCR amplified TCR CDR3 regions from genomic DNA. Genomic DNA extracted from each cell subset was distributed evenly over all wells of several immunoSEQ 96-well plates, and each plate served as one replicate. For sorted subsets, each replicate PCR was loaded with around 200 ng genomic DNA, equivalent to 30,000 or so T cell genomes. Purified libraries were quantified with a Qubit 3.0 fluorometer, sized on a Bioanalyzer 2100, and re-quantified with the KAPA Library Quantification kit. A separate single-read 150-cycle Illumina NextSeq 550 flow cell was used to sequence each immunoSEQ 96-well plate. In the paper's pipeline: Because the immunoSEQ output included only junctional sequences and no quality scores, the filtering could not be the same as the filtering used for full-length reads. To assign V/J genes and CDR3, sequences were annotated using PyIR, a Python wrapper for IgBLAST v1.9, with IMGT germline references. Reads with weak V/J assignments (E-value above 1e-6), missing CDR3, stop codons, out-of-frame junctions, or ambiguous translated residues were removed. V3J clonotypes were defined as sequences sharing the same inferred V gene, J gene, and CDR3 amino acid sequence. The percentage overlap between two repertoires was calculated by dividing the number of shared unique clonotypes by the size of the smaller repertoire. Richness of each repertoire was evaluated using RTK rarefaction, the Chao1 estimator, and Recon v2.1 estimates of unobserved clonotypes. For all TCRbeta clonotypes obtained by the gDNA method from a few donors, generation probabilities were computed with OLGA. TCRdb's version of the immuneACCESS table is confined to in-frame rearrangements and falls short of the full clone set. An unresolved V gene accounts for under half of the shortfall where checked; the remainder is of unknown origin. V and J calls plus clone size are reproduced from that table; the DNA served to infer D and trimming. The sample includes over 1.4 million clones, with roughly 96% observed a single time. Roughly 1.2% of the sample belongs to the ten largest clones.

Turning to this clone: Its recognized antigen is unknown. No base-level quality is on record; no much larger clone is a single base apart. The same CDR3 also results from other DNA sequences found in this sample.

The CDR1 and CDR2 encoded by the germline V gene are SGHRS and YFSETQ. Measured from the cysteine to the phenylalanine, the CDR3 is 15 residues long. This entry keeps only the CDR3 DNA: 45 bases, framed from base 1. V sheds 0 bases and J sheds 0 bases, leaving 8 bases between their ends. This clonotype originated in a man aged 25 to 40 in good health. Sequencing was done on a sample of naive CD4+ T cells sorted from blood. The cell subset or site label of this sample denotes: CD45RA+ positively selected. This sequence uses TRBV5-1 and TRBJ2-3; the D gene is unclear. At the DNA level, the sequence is TGCGCCAGCAGCTTGGAACAGCCGAGCACAGATACGCAGTATTTT. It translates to CASSLEQPSTDTQYF.